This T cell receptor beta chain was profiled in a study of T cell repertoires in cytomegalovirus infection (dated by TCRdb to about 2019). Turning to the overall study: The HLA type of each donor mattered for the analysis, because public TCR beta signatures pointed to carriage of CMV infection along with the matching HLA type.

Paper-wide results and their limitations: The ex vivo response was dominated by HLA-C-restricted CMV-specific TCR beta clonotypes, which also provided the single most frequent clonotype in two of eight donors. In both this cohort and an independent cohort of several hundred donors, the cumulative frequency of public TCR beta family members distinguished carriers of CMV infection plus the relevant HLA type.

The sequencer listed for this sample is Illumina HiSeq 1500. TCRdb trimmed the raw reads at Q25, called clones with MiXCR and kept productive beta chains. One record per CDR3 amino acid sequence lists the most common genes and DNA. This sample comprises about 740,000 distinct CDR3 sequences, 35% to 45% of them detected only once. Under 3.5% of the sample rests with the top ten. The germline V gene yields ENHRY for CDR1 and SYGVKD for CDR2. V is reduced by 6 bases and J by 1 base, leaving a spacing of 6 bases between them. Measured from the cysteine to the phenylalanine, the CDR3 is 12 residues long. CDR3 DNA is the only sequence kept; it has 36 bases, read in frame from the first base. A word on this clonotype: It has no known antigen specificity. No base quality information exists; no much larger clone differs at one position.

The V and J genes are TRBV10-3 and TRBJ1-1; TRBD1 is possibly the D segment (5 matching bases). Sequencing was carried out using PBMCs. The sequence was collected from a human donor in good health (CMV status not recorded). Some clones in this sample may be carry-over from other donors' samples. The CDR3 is CAIRTENTEAFF. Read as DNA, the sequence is TGTGCCATCAGGACAGAGAACACTGAAGCTTTCTTT.